This TCR beta chain is from a study of blood T cells in healthy people across ages. This CDR3 comprises 13 residues. Germline V gene sequence: CDR1 SGHRS, CDR2 YFSETQ. A J-beta primer mix and a sample-barcoded 5' primer were used in a second PCR of roughly 6 to 11 cycles. TCRdb processed the 5' RACE reads anew with MiXCR; each CDR3 protein has one entry. Of hundreds of thousands of distinct CDR3 sequences in the sample, about a quarter are singletons; the top ten hold under 4.5%. Another study also made use of these data, one on T cells of mothers and their children.

The J gene is TRBJ2-5, the V gene TRBV5-1, with TRBD1 identical over 8 bases. Near its end, the DNA agrees better with TRBJ2-1, so the J call may be wrong. The material sequenced was blood. This clonotype was obtained from a boy aged 2 to 9 in good health. The CDR3 loop reads CASSNDRGYEQFF. CDR3 DNA sequence: TGCGCCAGCAGCAATGACAGGGGTTATGAGCAGTTCTTC.